The subject of this entry is one T cell receptor beta chain. CDR3 length: 12 residues. Per the germline V gene, CDR1 is DFQATT and CDR2 is SNEGSKA (reference sequence). V dropped 4 bases and J dropped 4 bases, with 7 bases sitting between them. RNA transcripts served as the template for amplifying TCR beta CDR3 regions. RT-PCR in the first round (using the HTBI primer set) targeted the TCR CDR3. TCRdb reprocessed the multiplex PCR reads with MiXCR, giving one entry per CDR3 protein. The sample yields approximately 600,000 distinct CDR3 sequences, around 20% seen once. These data are taken from a study of T cells in Graves' hyperthyroidism and ophthalmopathy. Patients affected by ophthalmopathy presented a Clinical Activity Score of at least 3, a NOSPECS grade of at least 4, and disease duration below 3 months.

The sequence was obtained from a man in his thirties or forties with Graves' ophthalmopathy. The sequencing input was blood. The chain employs TRBV20-1 and TRBJ2-2, with D unclear. CDR3: CSATPPTGELFF. The CDR3 nucleotides are TGCAGTGCTACCCCACCCACCGGGGAGCTGTTTTTT.